This T cell receptor beta chain came from a study of blood T cells in healthy people across ages. General study points: A strong correlation was seen between TCR beta diversity and naive T cell percentage. Considered underestimates were the diversity estimates obtained from one million T cells.

The authors ran a second PCR of about 6 to 11 cycles using a sample-barcoded 5' primer and a J-beta primer mix. Every molecule of cDNA carried a tag from a template-switch adaptor with 12 random nucleotides. The yield of each sample was at least 2.5 million CDR3-containing paired-end reads. MiXCR, applied by TCRdb to the 5' RACE reads, yields one record per CDR3 protein. This table holds approximately 730,000 distinct CDR3 sequences, less than 70% found once. The V end lost 5 bases, the J end lost 9 bases, and 8 bases lay between the germline ends. The CDR3 runs to 11 residues. Germline CDR1 and CDR2: MNHEY and SVGEGT. This clonotype was recorded a few times. No antigen is known for it.

Sequencing was carried out using blood. The chain combines TRBV6-2 or TRBV6-3 with TRBJ2-1, with D possibly TRBD1 on 6 matching bases. The origin of this receptor is an elderly man in good health. The CDR3 DNA sequence: TGTGCCAGCAGTCAGGGGAGTGAGCAGTTCTTC. Its protein product is CASSQGSEQFF.